These T cell receptor beta chains were read from a single sample in a study of identical twins. TCRdb processed the 5' RACE reads anew with MiXCR; each CDR3 protein has one entry. The table shows hundreds of thousands of distinct CDR3 sequences, with roughly an eighth occurring only once. These records were also assigned to another study, of yellow fever vaccine responses in identical twins.

The sequenced sample consisted of CD8+ T cells sorted from blood. These receptors were obtained from a woman aged 18-35 years in good health. Each CDR3 is given with its conserved first and last residue. The order of the fields is J gene, clone size, V gene, D gene, CDR3 DNA, CDR3 protein. D genes are given only for firm matches. The listing skips clone size in some rows; elsewhere it reads once, few, many or a size class.

J: TRBJ1-1
size: -
V: TRBV10-3
D: TRBD1
DNA: TGTGCCATCAGACCGACAGGGACCCGTCGCGCCATGAACACTGAAGCTTTCTTT
CDR3: CAIRPTGTRRAMNTEAFF

J: TRBJ2-1
size: few
V: TRBV12-3/TRBV12-4
D: TRBD1
DNA: TGTGCCAGCAGCCAAATCCCGGGACAGGGGGCAGGCGAGCAGTTCTTC
CDR3: CASSQIPGQGAGEQFF

J: TRBJ2-2
size: -
V: TRBV20-1
D: -
DNA: TGCAGTGCTAGATCCCTAGCCGGGGAGCTGTTTTTT
CDR3: CSARSLAGELFF

J: TRBJ2-5
size: -
V: TRBV10-3
D: TRBD2
DNA: TGTGCCATCAGTGAGGGCATAGCGGGACCGCCGGAGGAGACCCAGTACTTC
CDR3: CAISEGIAGPPEETQYF

J: TRBJ2-1
size: few
V: TRBV19
D: TRBD1
DNA: TGTGCCAGTAGTGTGACCGGGACAGGGAAAGGAAATGAGCAGTTCTTC
CDR3: CASSVTGTGKGNEQFF

J: TRBJ2-5
size: few
V: TRBV11-2
D: -
DNA: TGTGCCAGCAGCTTATGGCGAATAGCACTAAACCAAGAGACCCAGTACTTC
CDR3: CASSLWRIALNQETQYF

J: TRBJ1-2
size: -
V: TRBV7-9
D: TRBD1
DNA: TGTGCCAGCAGCGTTACTCTCTACGACAGGGTGAAGTACGGCTACACCTTC
CDR3: CASSVTLYDRVKYGYTF

J: TRBJ2-3
size: few
V: TRBV28
D: -
DNA: TGTGCCAGCAGTTTATATACTAGACTTAGCACAGATACGCAGTATTTT
CDR3: CASSLYTRLSTDTQYF

J: TRBJ1-1
size: many
V: TRBV4-1
D: -
DNA: TGCGCCAGCAGCCAAGCGGTAACGTTGGGAGCTTTCTTT
CDR3: CASSQAVTLGAFF

J: TRBJ2-2
size: few
V: TRBV3-1
D: -
DNA: TGTGCCAGCAGCCAAGAGGCACTCGGGGAGCTGTTTTTT
CDR3: CASSQEALGELFF

J: TRBJ2-7
size: many
V: TRBV2
D: -
DNA: TGTGCCAGCAGTGTTGACTACGAGCAGTACTTC
CDR3: CASSVDYEQYF

J: TRBJ2-1
size: many
V: TRBV24-1
D: TRBD2
DNA: TGTGCCACCAGTGATCTGACGGGAGGACCTAAGAATGAGCAGTTCTTC
CDR3: CATSDLTGGPKNEQFF

J: TRBJ2-7
size: -
V: TRBV28
D: TRBD1
DNA: TGTGCCAGCAGTCCGGGACAGGGGGCTTGGGAGCAGTACTTC
CDR3: CASSPGQGAWEQYF

J: TRBJ2-3
size: -
V: TRBV5-1
D: -
DNA: TGCGCCAGCAGCTTGGAACCTTCTAGCACAGATACGCAGTATTTT
CDR3: CASSLEPSSTDTQYF